This TCR beta chain stems from a study of OX40 agonist ivuxolimab in advanced cancers. CDR3 length: 14 amino acids. V was clipped by 0 bases and J by 5 bases, with 10 bases between them. Germline values: CDR1 MGHRA, CDR2 YSYEKL. For this clone: Its antigen is unidentified.

Sequenced by immunoSEQ multiplex PCR; TCRdb stores in-frame clones only, minus some. The data contain fewer than 85,000 clones, 85% of them seen just once; the ten biggest clones take up around 2%. Notes on the study in general: Also present in some nonresponders was a low level of normalized T-cell clonal expansion. The average count of expanded clones was higher among CD8+ T cells than among CD4+.

The rearrangement uses TRBV4-1 and TRBJ2-5; unclear D gene. The origin of this receptor is an adult with an advanced solid tumor such as melanoma, head and neck, liver or kidney cancer. The sample was CD4+ or CD8+ T cells sorted from blood, taken in a trial of the OX40 agonist ivuxolimab. The CDR3 loop reads CASSQDESRETQYF. The CDR3 DNA follows: TGCGCCAGCAGCCAAGATGAAAGTCGCGAGACCCAGTACTTC.